This T cell receptor (beta chain) was sequenced for a study of human T cells and chemical hapten exposure. The overall study: Recorded diagnoses among the mostly female patients were alopecia areata, totalis or universalis.

General study results and limits: Expanded TCRs were compared with controls, and the expanded TCRs formed significantly more large CDR3 similarity clusters. No shift was seen in TCRs above 1 in 1000 frequency with DPC sensitization.

The CDR3 covers 15 residues. Comment on this clonotype: Its antigen is not known.

TCRdb analysed the RACE reads with MiXCR anew, one entry per CDR3 protein. This table holds 13,000 to 15,000 distinct CDR3 sequences, around 17% found once. Time point defined: patch test 1, 2 weeks after DPC sensitization. Treatment specified: therapeutic diphenylcyclopropenone sensitization with weekly scalp DPC. Non-pregnant alopecia patients aged 18 to 70, suitable for DPC therapy. This sequence joins TRBV21-1 and TRBJ2-7. TRBV21-1 is tagged as a pseudogene. This clonotype was sampled from a woman under 40 with alopecia areata. Some clones in this sample may be carry-over from other donors' samples. This material consisted of whole blood, taken in connection with sensitization to the hapten diphenylcyclopropenone (DPC). The CDR3 sequence is CASSKWRGSSYEQYV. DNA for the CDR3: TGTGCCAGCAGCAAGTGGCGAGGAAGCTCCTACGAGCAGTACGTC.